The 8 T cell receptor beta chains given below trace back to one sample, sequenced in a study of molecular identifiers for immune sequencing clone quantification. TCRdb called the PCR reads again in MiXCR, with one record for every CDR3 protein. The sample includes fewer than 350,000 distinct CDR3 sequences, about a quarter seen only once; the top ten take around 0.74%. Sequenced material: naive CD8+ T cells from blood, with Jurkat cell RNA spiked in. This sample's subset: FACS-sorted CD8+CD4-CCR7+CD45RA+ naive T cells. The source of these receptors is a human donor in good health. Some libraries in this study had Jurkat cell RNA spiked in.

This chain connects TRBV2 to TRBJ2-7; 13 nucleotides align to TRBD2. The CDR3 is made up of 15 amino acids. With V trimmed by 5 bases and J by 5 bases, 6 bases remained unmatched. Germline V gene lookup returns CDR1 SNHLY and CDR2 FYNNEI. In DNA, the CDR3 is TGTGCCAGCAGTCGAGGGGGACTAGCGGGAAACGAGCAGTACTTC. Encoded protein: CASSRGGLAGNEQYF.

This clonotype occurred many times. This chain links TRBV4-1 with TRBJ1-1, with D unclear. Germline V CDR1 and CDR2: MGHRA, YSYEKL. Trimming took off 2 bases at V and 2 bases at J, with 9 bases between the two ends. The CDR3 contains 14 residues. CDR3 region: CASSQTPANTEAFF. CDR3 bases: TGCGCCAGCAGCCAAACGCCGGCAAACACTGAAGCTTTCTTT.

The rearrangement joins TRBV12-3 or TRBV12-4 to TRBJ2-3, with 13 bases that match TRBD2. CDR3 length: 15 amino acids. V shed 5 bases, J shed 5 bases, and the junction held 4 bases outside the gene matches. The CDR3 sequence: CASSRTSGGEDTQYF. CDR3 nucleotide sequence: TGTGCCAGCAGTCGGACTAGCGGGGGTGAAGATACGCAGTATTTT.

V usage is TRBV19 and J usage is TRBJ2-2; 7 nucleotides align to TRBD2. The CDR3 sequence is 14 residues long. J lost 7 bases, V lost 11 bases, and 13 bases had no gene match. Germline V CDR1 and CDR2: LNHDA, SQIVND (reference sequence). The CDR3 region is CASDGGSSLGELFF. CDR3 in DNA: TGTGCCTCGGACGGGGGGAGCAGTCTCGGGGAGCTGTTTTTT. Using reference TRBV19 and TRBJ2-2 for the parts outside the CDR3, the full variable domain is DGGITQSPKYLFRKEGQNVTLSCEQNLNHDAMYWYRQDPGQGLRLIYYSQIVNDFQKGDIAEGYSVSREKKESFPLTVTSAQKNPTAFYLCASDGGSSLGELFFGEGSRLTVL.

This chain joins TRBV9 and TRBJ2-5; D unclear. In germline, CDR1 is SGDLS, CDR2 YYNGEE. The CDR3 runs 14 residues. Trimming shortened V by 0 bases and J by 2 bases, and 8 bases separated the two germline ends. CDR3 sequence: CASSVDVEQETQYF. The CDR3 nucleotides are TGTGCCAGCAGCGTAGACGTAGAGCAAGAGACCCAGTACTTC.

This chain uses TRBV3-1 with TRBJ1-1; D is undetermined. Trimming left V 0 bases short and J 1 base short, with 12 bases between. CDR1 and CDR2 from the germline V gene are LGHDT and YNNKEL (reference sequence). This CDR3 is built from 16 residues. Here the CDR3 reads CASSQDRSFGNTEAFF. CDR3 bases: TGTGCCAGCAGCCAAGATCGCTCGTTCGGGAACACTGAAGCTTTCTTT. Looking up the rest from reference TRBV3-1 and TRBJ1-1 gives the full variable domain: DTAVSQTPKYLVTQMGNDKSIKCEQNLGHDTMYWYKQDSKKFLKIMFSYNNKELIINETVPNRFSPKSPDKAHLNLHINSLELGDSAVYFCASSQDRSFGNTEAFFGQGTRLTVV.

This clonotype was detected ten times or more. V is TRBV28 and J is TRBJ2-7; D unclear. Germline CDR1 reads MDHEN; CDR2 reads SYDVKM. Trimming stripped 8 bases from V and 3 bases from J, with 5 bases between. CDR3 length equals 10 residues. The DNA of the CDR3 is TGTGCCAGCCGACGCTACGAGCAGTACTTC. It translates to CASRRYEQYF.

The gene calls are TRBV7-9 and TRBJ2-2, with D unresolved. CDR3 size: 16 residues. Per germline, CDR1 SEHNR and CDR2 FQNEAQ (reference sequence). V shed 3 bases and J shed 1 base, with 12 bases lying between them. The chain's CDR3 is CASSFCLAENTGELFF. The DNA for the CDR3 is TGTGCCAGCAGCTTTTGTCTGGCGGAGAACACCGGGGAGCTGTTTTTT.